This T cell receptor beta chain was sequenced during a study of T cells in Graves' hyperthyroidism and ophthalmopathy. Study in general: It was at initial diagnosis, before any treatment, that peripheral blood was collected.

The authors took PBMCs from over 8.5 ml fresh peripheral blood. CDR3 size: 15 residues. Per germline, CDR1 SQVTM and CDR2 ANQGSEA. The trim removed 6 bases at V and 0 bases at J, leaving 8 bases unmatched. TCR beta CDR3 regions were amplified from RNA transcripts. First-round RT-PCR targeting the TCR CDR3 was performed with the HTBI primer set. One entry per CDR3 protein, called by TCRdb with MiXCR from the multiplex PCR reads. The sample contains 700,000 or so distinct CDR3 sequences, about a sixth of which appear only once. This chain joins TRBV29-1 and TRBJ2-1; 7 bases agree with TRBD1. The clonotype originates from a young man with Graves' hyperthyroidism. The source material was blood. The CDR3 DNA follows: TGCAGCGTGGATCCGGGACAGTCCTCCTACAATGAGCAGTTCTTC. This translates into CSVDPGQSSYNEQFF.